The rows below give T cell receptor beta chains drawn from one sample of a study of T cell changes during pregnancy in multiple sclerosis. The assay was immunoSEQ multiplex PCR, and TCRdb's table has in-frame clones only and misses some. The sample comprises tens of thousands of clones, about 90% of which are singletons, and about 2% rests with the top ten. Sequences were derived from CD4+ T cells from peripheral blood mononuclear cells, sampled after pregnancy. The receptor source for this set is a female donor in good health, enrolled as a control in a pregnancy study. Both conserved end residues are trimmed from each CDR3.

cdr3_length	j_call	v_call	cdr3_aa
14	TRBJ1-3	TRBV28	ASSLLGDRAANTIY
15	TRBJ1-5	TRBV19	ASSIALWDRGRQPQH
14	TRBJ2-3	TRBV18	ASSRDRGPSTDTQY
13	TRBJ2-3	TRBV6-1	ASSGLAGGTDTQY
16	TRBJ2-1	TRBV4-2	ASSQRPKGLAGVNEQF
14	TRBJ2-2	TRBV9	ASSTQGLARTGELF
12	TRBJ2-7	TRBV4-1	ASSRGGGRLEQY
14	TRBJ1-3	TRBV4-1	ASSQEGHGSGNTIY
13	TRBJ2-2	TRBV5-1	ASNAGARNTGELF
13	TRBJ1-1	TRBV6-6	ASSAPAGGNTEAF
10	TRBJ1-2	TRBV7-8	ASSLGGYGYT
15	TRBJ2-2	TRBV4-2	ASSQDRLREVTGELF
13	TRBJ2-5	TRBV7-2	ASSRRVLTIETQY
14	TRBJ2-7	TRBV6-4	ASSDALVRGSYEQY
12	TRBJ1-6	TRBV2	ASSGQGGNSPLH
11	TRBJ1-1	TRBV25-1	ASRRGGNTEAF
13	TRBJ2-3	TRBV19	ASSLFQGSKDTQY
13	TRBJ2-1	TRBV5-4	ASSLASSGSNEQF
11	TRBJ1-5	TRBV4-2	ASSRTVNQPQH
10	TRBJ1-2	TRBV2	ASMGLRYGYT
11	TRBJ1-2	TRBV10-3	ATLGQGVDGYT
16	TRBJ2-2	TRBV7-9	ASSADKAGQGDTGELF